The 30 T cell receptor beta chains in this list originate from one sample, sequenced in a study of T cells in Graves' hyperthyroidism and ophthalmopathy (dated by TCRdb to about 2019). Library construction relied on multiplex PCR. Sequencing was carried out with an Illumina HiSeq 2000. Amplification of TCR beta CDR3 regions was carried out from RNA transcripts. The first round of RT-PCR for the TCR CDR3 was performed with the HTBI primer set and the Qiagen OneStep RT-PCR kit. The public reads were run again by TCRdb, first through fastp at Q25 and then through MiXCR, and only productive beta chains were kept. CDR3 protein sequences are deduplicated, and each keeps its most common genes and DNA. In all, the sample holds approximately 600,000 distinct CDR3 sequences, and about a fifth of those were seen once. Over 30% of the sample is taken by the ten largest. The sample comprised blood. Receptor source: a man aged 25 to 40 with Graves' ophthalmopathy.

This clonotype was seen many times. The gene calls are TRBV3-1 and TRBJ1-2, with 10 bases matching TRBD1. This CDR3 region has 15 residues. Germline V gene sequence: CDR1 LGHDT, CDR2 YNNKEL (reference sequence). J gave up 4 bases and V 4 bases, and 6 bases lay outside the gene matches. CDR3 nucleotides: TGTGCCAGCAGCCCCGGGACAGGGGATTTCTATGGCTACACCTTC. Its translation: CASSPGTGDFYGYTF.

Of note for this clonotype: At one end the junction does not follow the germline gene, possibly because of a read error. J is TRBJ2-1 and V is TRBV10-1; 12 positions agree with TRBD2. Germline-derived CDR1 and CDR2 are WNHNN and SYGVQD (reference sequence). This CDR3 has 16 residues. CDR3 sequence (DNA): TGTGCCAGCAGTTACCCCCCTAGCGGGAGGGCCGGTGAGCAGTTCTTC. Protein sequence: CASSYPPSGRAGEQFF.

The chain recombines TRBV15 with TRBJ2-7, with D possibly matching TRBD2 (6 bases). The germline CDR1 and CDR2 sequences are LNHNV and YYDKDF (reference sequence). The germline V and J ends were trimmed by 5 bases and 7 bases, with 15 bases remaining between them. The CDR3 is made up of 13 amino acids. Here the CDR3 DNA reads TGTGCCACCAGCTCGAGACGAGGAGGGGAGCAGTACTTC. It is translated as CATSSRRGGEQYF.

The chain combines TRBV27 with TRBJ1-5; 9 bases match TRBD1. Per the germline V gene, CDR1 is MNHEY and CDR2 is SMNVEV (reference sequence). Germline trimming cut 6 bases from V and 9 bases from J; bases unmatched to any gene: 18. CDR3 length equals 17 residues. CDR3 amino acids: CASRPTHPRDRVRPQHF. CDR3 DNA: TGTGCCAGCAGACCAACACATCCCCGGGACAGGGTTCGGCCCCAGCATTTT.

The rearrangement uses TRBV19 and TRBJ2-7; 12 nucleotides agree with TRBD2. The V and J ends lost 2 bases and 6 bases, in that order; junction bases with no gene match: 5. CDR3 size: 15 residues. Germline V gene data show CDR1 as LNHDA and CDR2 as SQIVND (reference sequence). In DNA, the CDR3 is TGTGCCAGTAGTATAAGTACTAGCGGGAGGAGCGAGCAGTACTTC. It encodes CASSISTSGRSEQYF.

This clonotype was recorded a few times. The rearrangement links TRBV6-1 to TRBJ1-2, with no clear D. The CDR3 covers 15 residues. Germline V gene data show CDR1 as MNHNS and CDR2 as SASEGT. Trimming removed 5 bases from V and 4 bases from J, with 17 bases in between. CDR3 sequence (DNA): TGTGCCAGCAGTTTTCCCCCCCCGGGGATCTATGGCTACACCTTC. Amino acids: CASSFPPPGIYGYTF.

V and J are TRBV7-9 and TRBJ2-1; TRBD1 matches at 7 bases. Germline V gene lookup returns CDR1 SEHNR and CDR2 FQNEAQ (reference sequence). CDR3 length: 13 amino acids. J was trimmed by 10 bases and V by 6 bases; bases with no gene match: 9. CDR3 DNA: TGTGCCAGCAGTTTCGGGACAGCCGTGGAGCAGTTCTTC. Amino acids: CASSFGTAVEQFF.

This clonotype occurred a few times. As DNA, the CDR3 is TGTGCCAGCACGGCGACAGGGGGCGCTTACCACGAGCAGTACTTC. It is translated as CASTATGGAYHEQYF. The chain combines TRBV28 with TRBJ2-7, with 10 bases lining up with TRBD1. CDR3 size: 15 residues. CDR1 MDHEN and CDR2 SYDVKM come from the germline V gene. Trimming removed 7 bases from V and 5 bases from J; junction bases left unmatched: 11.

The table lists this clonotype with a few counts. This rearrangement joins TRBV4-1 to TRBJ2-5; 7 bases are a match to TRBD2. This CDR3 spans 18 amino acids. Germline loops: CDR1 MGHRA, CDR2 YSYEKL. V gave up 1 base and J gave up 5 bases; unmatched junction bases: 16. The CDR3 DNA is TGCGCCAGCAGCCAAGTCACAACCACCAGGGAGGGTTGGGAGACCCAGTACTTC. This gives the protein CASSQVTTTREGWETQYF.

This clonotype was recorded many times. The chain has TRBV12-3 or TRBV12-4 and TRBJ1-2; 10 bases fit TRBD1. CDR3 size: 15 residues. After removal of 5 bases from V and 4 bases from J, the junction contained 7 bases not matched to a gene. CDR3 bases: TGTGCCAGCAGTCAATTCCGGGACAGGGGCTATGGCTACACCTTC. It translates to CASSQFRDRGYGYTF.

This clonotype was recorded at least ten times. This chain links TRBV9 with TRBJ1-1, with 7 bases fitting TRBD1. The V gene's germline CDR1 is SGDLS and CDR2 YYNGEE. The trim removed 4 bases at V and 4 bases at J, leaving 7 bases unmatched. The CDR3 sequence is 14 residues long. For the CDR3, the DNA is TGTGCCAGCAGCCCACAGGGGCGGGGCACTGAAGCTTTCTTT. Its translation: CASSPQGRGTEAFF.

This clonotype came up a few times. V gene TRBV9 combines with J gene TRBJ2-1; TRBD2 agrees at 12 bases. The ends lost 4 bases at V and 5 bases at J; junction bases unmatched: 7. Germline V lookup: CDR1 SGDLS, CDR2 YYNGEE. The CDR3 has 16 amino acids. The CDR3 loop reads CASSYSSGRADNEQFF. CDR3 DNA: TGTGCCAGCAGCTACTCTAGCGGGAGGGCGGACAATGAGCAGTTCTTC.

V gene TRBV9 combines with J gene TRBJ2-5, with 7 bases aligning to TRBD2. Trimming removed 4 bases from V and 4 bases from J; junction bases left unmatched: 10. Germline CDR1 is SGDLS and CDR2 is YYNGEE. The CDR3 has 15 residues. The CDR3 loop reads CASSPSGGVRETQYF. Written as DNA, the CDR3 is TGTGCCAGCAGCCCCTCGGGGGGAGTCAGAGAGACCCAGTACTTC.

The chain's CDR3 is CASSGWELSSYEQYF. The CDR3 DNA reads TGTGCCAGCAGTGGGTGGGAACTAAGCTCCTACGAGCAGTACTTC. The V and J genes are TRBV6-2 or TRBV6-3 and TRBJ2-7; no firm D call. The germline V and J ends were trimmed by 5 bases and 0 bases, with 14 bases remaining between them. Germline lookup yields CDR1 MNHEY and CDR2 SVGEGT. The CDR3 extends over 15 amino acids.

This clonotype was observed many times. The chain joins TRBV2 to TRBJ1-1, with D hard to call. V lost 2 bases and J lost 2, with 15 bases in between. This CDR3 has 16 residues. Germline V lookup: CDR1 SNHLY, CDR2 FYNNEI. CDR3 amino acids: CASSERIHISNTEAFF. DNA for the CDR3: TGTGCCAGCAGTGAACGGATCCACATTTCAAACACTGAAGCTTTCTTT.

CDR3 DNA: TGCGCCAGCAGTAGCGGGGCGACAGGGCTTACAGATACGCAGTATTTT. This gives the protein CASSSGATGLTDTQYF. The V and J genes are TRBV10-1 and TRBJ2-3, with D possibly called TRBD1 or TRBD2 (7 bases each). This CDR3 contains 16 residues. The germline gives CDR1 WNHNN, CDR2 SYGVQD (reference sequence). Trimming stripped 5 bases from V and 3 bases from J, with 18 bases between.

This clonotype was detected many times. This chain links TRBV11-2 with TRBJ2-1; D unresolved. Germline V gene lookup returns CDR1 SGHAT and CDR2 FQNNGV. The CDR3 consists of 12 residues. The ends were cut back, 2 bases at V and 9 bases at J, with 8 bases in the middle. CDR3 loop: CASSLSPLEQFF. The CDR3 nucleotides are TGTGCCAGCAGCTTATCCCCTCTTGAGCAGTTCTTC.

The table lists this clonotype with a few counts. The chain carries TRBV5-1 and TRBJ1-5; maybe TRBD1 (5 bases). This CDR3 is built from 15 residues. The V gene's germline CDR1 is SGHRS and CDR2 YFSETQ. V lost 3 bases and J lost 0, with 10 bases in between. CDR3 region: CASSYSGGSNQPQHF. In DNA, the CDR3 is TGCGCCAGCAGCTATAGTGGGGGTAGCAATCAGCCCCAGCATTTT.

The J gene is TRBJ2-7, the V gene TRBV7-3, with D perhaps matching TRBD1 or TRBD2 (5 bases each). The CDR3 spans 15 residues. V gave up 0 bases and J gave up 1 base, with 10 bases separating them. CDR1 SGHTA and CDR2 FQGTGA come from the germline V gene. CDR3 nucleotide sequence: TGTGCCAGCAGCTTAACCGGGACGGAGTCCTACGAGCAGTACTTC. Protein sequence: CASSLTGTESYEQYF.

This clonotype was picked up many times. The V call is TRBV10-3, the J call TRBJ1-1; a weak D match, TRBD1 (5 bases). CDR3 length: 13 residues. V gave up 3 bases and J gave up 1 base, with 6 bases separating them. CDR1 is ENHRY and CDR2 is SYGVKD in the germline V gene. The CDR3 reads CAISERGNTEAFF. In nucleotides, the CDR3 is TGTGCCATCAGTGAAAGGGGGAACACTGAAGCTTTCTTT.

This clonotype has only a few counts. The CDR3 DNA reads as TGTGCCAGCAGCAATAGCGGGAGGGGCGCCTACAATGAGCAGTTCTTC. The encoded protein is CASSNSGRGAYNEQFF. This chain joins TRBV7-6 and TRBJ2-1; 11 bases line up with TRBD2. CDR1 SGHVS and CDR2 FNYEAQ come from the germline V gene. This CDR3 is built from 16 residues. The trim removed 5 bases at V and 2 bases at J, leaving 5 bases unmatched.

This clonotype was detected ten times or more. The chain uses TRBV20-1 and TRBJ1-2; D not certain. CDR1 is DFQATT and CDR2 is SNEGSKA in the germline V gene (reference sequence). CDR3 size: 14 residues. V lost 5 bases to trimming and J lost 1 base, with 14 bases between them. For the CDR3, the DNA is TGCAGTGCTGCTCCTAAACCTGGTAACTATGGCTACACCTTC. This translates into CSAAPKPGNYGYTF.

Only a few counts were recorded for this clonotype. A read error may explain this, as a much larger clone is one base away. The chain carries TRBV20-1 and TRBJ1-5, with D unresolved. Per the germline V gene, CDR1 is DFQATT and CDR2 is SNEGSKA (reference sequence). The CDR3 has 14 amino acids. Trimming shortened V by 0 bases and J by 7 bases, and 13 bases separated the two germline ends. In nucleotides, the CDR3 is TGCAGTGCTAGAGATCGTCTTGAGAGGCAGCCCCAGCATTTT. Protein product: CSARDRLERQPQHF.

This clonotype was recorded a few times. The chain has TRBV7-9 and TRBJ1-4, with TRBD1 matching over 7 bases. The CDR3 has 16 residues. The V segment lost 4 bases and the J segment 6 bases; nucleotides outside the gene matches: 11. CDR1 is SEHNR and CDR2 is FQNEAQ in the germline V gene (reference sequence). CDR3 in amino acids: CASSSDRDYGYEKLFF. DNA of the CDR3: TGTGCCAGCAGCTCAGACAGGGACTACGGCTATGAAAAACTGTTTTTT.

This clonotype was seen more than once but under ten times. This chain connects TRBV12-3 or TRBV12-4 to TRBJ2-3; D is possibly TRBD1 (5 bases). This CDR3 region has 15 residues. V lost 5 bases and J lost 4, with 16 bases in between. In DNA, the CDR3 is TGTGCCAGCAGTATGATAGGGGTAATATCAGATACGCAGTATTTT. It yields the protein CASSMIGVISDTQYF.

The V and J genes are TRBV29-1 and TRBJ2-2; TRBD1 matches 7 bases. CDR1 is SQVTM and CDR2 is ANQGSEA in the germline V gene. The CDR3 contains 15 residues. The J segment lost 4 bases and the V segment lost 4 bases, leaving 9 bases of the junction unmatched. In DNA, the CDR3 is TGCAGCGTTGGCACAGGGGATGAGGTCACCGGGGAGCTGTTTTTT. As protein: CSVGTGDEVTGELFF.

This clonotype was seen only a few times. J is TRBJ2-7 and V is TRBV5-1, with D unclear. V lost 1 base to trimming and J lost 5 bases, with 13 bases between them. The germline V gene has CDR1 SGHRS and CDR2 YFSETQ. The CDR3 contains 14 residues. CDR3 nucleotides: TGCGCCAGCAGCTTGTACCCTGGAGATAACGAGCAGTACTTC. Amino acid sequence: CASSLYPGDNEQYF.

This clonotype has more than one count but fewer than ten. The CDR3 coding sequence is TGTGCCAGCAGCCCCAGACTAGCGGTAGCCGCCAAAAACATTCAGTACTTC. The encoded protein is CASSPRLAVAAKNIQYF. The gene calls are TRBV7-3 and TRBJ2-4; 9 bases are a match to TRBD2. CDR3 length equals 17 residues. The V segment lost 5 bases and the J segment 1 base; nucleotides outside the gene matches: 9. Germline assignment: CDR1 SGHTA and CDR2 FQGTGA.

The chain couples TRBV28 to TRBJ2-5; 9 bases line up with TRBD1. Trimming cost V 9 bases and J 5 bases; bases outside gene matches: 7. The CDR3 totals 13 residues. Germline CDR1 MDHEN, CDR2 SYDVKM. CDR3 region: CASATGGVETQYF. In DNA, the CDR3 is TGTGCCAGTGCAACAGGGGGCGTTGAGACCCAGTACTTC.

This clonotype has just a few counts. CDR3 coding DNA: TGCAGTGCCCCGAGGGGGACAGGGGTACAGCCCCAGCATTTT. Its protein product is CSAPRGTGVQPQHF. V gene TRBV20-1 combines with J gene TRBJ1-5; 10 bases line up with TRBD1. The CDR3 sequence is 14 residues long. Trimming cost V 6 bases and J 7 bases; bases outside gene matches: 9. Germline V gene data show CDR1 as DFQATT and CDR2 as SNEGSKA (reference sequence).